Listed below are T cell receptor beta chains from one sample, sequenced in a study of glioma-infiltrating T cells after dendritic cell vaccination. Data came from immunoSEQ multiplex PCR; TCRdb stores just in-frame clones and leaves some out. The data hold roughly 100,000 clones, with around 86% observed a single time. The sample was blood, taken after dendritic cell vaccination. These receptors all stem from a human donor with glioblastoma. CDR3s include the opening cysteine and the closing phenylalanine or tryptophan. Each record gives: clone size, V gene, J gene, D gene, CDR3 protein, CDR3 DNA. The D gene is left open where the match is weak. Clone size is given for some rows only: seen once, a few or many times, or a class if the clone is expanded.

clone_size: once; v_call: TRBV9; j_call: TRBJ2-3; d_call: TRBD2; cdr3_aa: CASSVEPAGAVDTQYF; cdr3_nt: TGTGCCAGCAGCGTAGAGCCAGCGGGGGCCGTAGATACGCAGTATTTT
clone_size: few; v_call: TRBV30; j_call: TRBJ2-2; d_call: -; cdr3_aa: CAWSVLRSGELFF; cdr3_nt: TGTGCCTGGAGTGTACTAAGGTCCGGGGAGCTGTTTTTT
clone_size: -; v_call: TRBV6-6; j_call: TRBJ1-1; d_call: -; cdr3_aa: CASSSLDNLNTEAFF; cdr3_nt: TGTGCCAGCAGTTCCCTGGACAACTTGAACACTGAAGCTTTCTTT
clone_size: -; v_call: TRBV25-1; j_call: TRBJ1-4; d_call: TRBD1; cdr3_aa: CASSEGRTGEGTNEKLFF; cdr3_nt: TGTGCCAGCAGTGAAGGGCGGACAGGGGAGGGAACTAATGAAAAACTGTTTTTT
clone_size: -; v_call: TRBV6-5; j_call: TRBJ1-2; d_call: TRBD1; cdr3_aa: CASSSPGQGNYGYTF; cdr3_nt: TGTGCCAGCAGCTCGCCGGGACAGGGGAACTATGGCTACACCTTC
clone_size: -; v_call: TRBV5-1; j_call: TRBJ2-2; d_call: -; cdr3_aa: CASSLDRVNTGELFF; cdr3_nt: TGCGCCAGCAGCTTGGACAGGGTTAATACCGGGGAGCTGTTTTTT
clone_size: once; v_call: TRBV7-2; j_call: TRBJ2-4; d_call: TRBD1; cdr3_aa: CASSLGRGPGNIQYF; cdr3_nt: TGTGCCAGCAGCCTTGGCAGGGGGCCTGGGAACATTCAGTACTTC
clone_size: -; v_call: TRBV9; j_call: TRBJ2-1; d_call: TRBD2; cdr3_aa: CASSVGTSGGHEQFF; cdr3_nt: TGTGCCAGCAGCGTCGGGACTAGCGGAGGACATGAGCAGTTCTTC
clone_size: -; v_call: TRBV28; j_call: TRBJ1-5; d_call: -; cdr3_aa: CASSLWAGHQPQHF; cdr3_nt: TGTGCCAGCAGTTTATGGGCAGGGCATCAGCCCCAGCATTTT
clone_size: -; v_call: TRBV10-3; j_call: TRBJ1-5; d_call: TRBD1; cdr3_aa: CAISEGTGGNQPQHF; cdr3_nt: TGTGCCATCAGTGAGGGGACAGGGGGAAATCAGCCCCAGCATTTT
clone_size: -; v_call: TRBV13; j_call: TRBJ2-4; d_call: -; cdr3_aa: CASRPARLAKNIQYF; cdr3_nt: TGTGCCAGCAGGCCTGCGAGACTAGCCAAAAACATTCAGTACTTC
clone_size: once; v_call: TRBV5-1; j_call: TRBJ1-1; d_call: -; cdr3_aa: CASSLQGNTEAFF; cdr3_nt: TGCGCCAGCAGCTTGCAGGGGAATACTGAAGCTTTCTTT
clone_size: -; v_call: TRBV7-2; j_call: TRBJ1-2; d_call: -; cdr3_aa: CASIKGGLSGGYGYTF; cdr3_nt: TGTGCCAGCATCAAAGGTGGGCTCTCGGGAGGCTATGGCTACACCTTC
clone_size: -; v_call: TRBV5-8; j_call: TRBJ1-5; d_call: -; cdr3_aa: CASSLGSSNQPQHF; cdr3_nt: TGTGCCAGCAGCTTGGGGAGTAGCAATCAGCCCCAGCATTTT
clone_size: once; v_call: TRBV9; j_call: TRBJ1-5; d_call: TRBD1; cdr3_aa: CASSGTTGISNQPQHF; cdr3_nt: TGTGCCAGCAGTGGAACGACAGGGATTAGCAATCAGCCCCAGCATTTT
clone_size: -; v_call: TRBV6-1; j_call: TRBJ1-6; d_call: -; cdr3_aa: CASSLGQTNSPLHF; cdr3_nt: TGTGCCAGCAGTCTTGGGCAGACGAATTCACCCCTCCACTTT
clone_size: -; v_call: TRBV29-1; j_call: TRBJ1-1; d_call: -; cdr3_aa: CSVYGSSTEAFF; cdr3_nt: TGCAGCGTTTACGGGAGCAGCACTGAAGCTTTCTTT
clone_size: -; v_call: TRBV5-6; j_call: TRBJ1-3; d_call: -; cdr3_aa: CASSLVKGVAISGNTIYF; cdr3_nt: TGTGCCAGCAGCTTGGTTAAGGGGGTGGCCATCTCTGGAAACACCATATATTTT
clone_size: -; v_call: TRBV6-1; j_call: TRBJ1-5; d_call: TRBD1; cdr3_aa: CASMDRTNQPQHF; cdr3_nt: TGTGCCAGCATGGACAGGACAAATCAGCCCCAGCATTTT
clone_size: -; v_call: TRBV27; j_call: TRBJ1-6; d_call: -; cdr3_aa: CASSQGGSPPHF; cdr3_nt: TGTGCCAGCAGCCAGGGTGGATCACCCCCCCACTTT
clone_size: -; v_call: TRBV15; j_call: TRBJ2-5; d_call: -; cdr3_aa: CATSRRQGFETQYF; cdr3_nt: TGTGCCACCAGCCGACGGCAGGGATTTGAGACCCAGTACTTC
clone_size: few; v_call: TRBV7-9; j_call: TRBJ1-1; d_call: -; cdr3_aa: CASSLTYQGLNTEAFF; cdr3_nt: TGTGCCAGCAGCCTGACATACCAGGGGCTGAACACTGAAGCTTTCTTT
clone_size: once; v_call: TRBV7-3; j_call: TRBJ2-5; d_call: TRBD2; cdr3_aa: CASSPRTSGQETQYF; cdr3_nt: TGTGCCAGCAGTCCACGGACTAGCGGCCAAGAGACCCAGTACTTC
clone_size: few; v_call: TRBV5-1; j_call: TRBJ2-7; d_call: TRBD1; cdr3_aa: CASSPGTGRSHEQYF; cdr3_nt: TGCGCCAGCAGTCCTGGGACAGGGAGGTCCCACGAGCAGTACTTC
clone_size: -; v_call: TRBV7-2; j_call: TRBJ1-2; d_call: -; cdr3_aa: CASSLAGMDGYTF; cdr3_nt: TGTGCCAGCAGCTTAGCGGGCATGGATGGCTACACCTTC
clone_size: -; v_call: TRBV7-9; j_call: TRBJ2-3; d_call: -; cdr3_aa: CASAGSPDTQYF; cdr3_nt: TGTGCCAGCGCCGGGAGCCCAGATACGCAGTATTTT
clone_size: -; v_call: TRBV18; j_call: TRBJ1-4; d_call: TRBD1; cdr3_aa: CASSPGQGEKLFF; cdr3_nt: TGTGCCAGCTCACCCGGACAGGGTGAAAAACTGTTTTTT
clone_size: -; v_call: TRBV5-1; j_call: TRBJ1-1; d_call: -; cdr3_aa: CASSGDLANTEAFF; cdr3_nt: TGCGCCAGCAGCGGAGACTTAGCGAACACTGAAGCTTTCTTT
clone_size: -; v_call: TRBV11-2; j_call: TRBJ2-7; d_call: TRBD1; cdr3_aa: CASSPIQRTGPYEQYF; cdr3_nt: TGTGCCAGCAGCCCGATACAGAGGACAGGACCCTACGAGCAGTACTTC
clone_size: -; v_call: TRBV5-6; j_call: TRBJ1-6; d_call: -; cdr3_aa: CASSLGQQNSPLHF; cdr3_nt: TGTGCCAGCAGCTTGGGACAGCAAAATTCACCCCTCCACTTT
clone_size: -; v_call: TRBV19; j_call: TRBJ2-5; d_call: -; cdr3_aa: CASSRTASGTQYF; cdr3_nt: TGTGCCAGTAGTAGGACAGCCTCAGGGACCCAGTACTTC
clone_size: -; v_call: TRBV5-6; j_call: TRBJ2-7; d_call: TRBD1; cdr3_aa: CASSFRQGANEQYF; cdr3_nt: TGTGCCAGCAGCTTCCGACAGGGGGCCAACGAGCAGTACTTC
clone_size: -; v_call: TRBV7-8; j_call: TRBJ1-1; d_call: TRBD1; cdr3_aa: CASSIRTGETEAFF; cdr3_nt: TGTGCCAGCAGCATAAGGACAGGGGAAACTGAAGCTTTCTTT
clone_size: -; v_call: TRBV9; j_call: TRBJ2-1; d_call: -; cdr3_aa: CASSVEPARDNEQFF; cdr3_nt: TGTGCCAGCAGCGTAGAGCCGGCTAGAGACAATGAGCAGTTCTTC
clone_size: -; v_call: TRBV2; j_call: TRBJ2-1; d_call: TRBD2; cdr3_aa: CASSGGTSGSAYNEQFF; cdr3_nt: TGTGCCAGCAGTGGAGGGACTAGCGGGTCCGCCTACAATGAGCAGTTCTTC
clone_size: -; v_call: TRBV6-5; j_call: TRBJ2-7; d_call: -; cdr3_aa: CASLPGPAGNEQYF; cdr3_nt: TGTGCCAGCTTACCAGGCCCAGCGGGTAACGAGCAGTACTTC
clone_size: few; v_call: TRBV4-1; j_call: TRBJ1-1; d_call: -; cdr3_aa: CASSQAIKMNTEAFF; cdr3_nt: TGCGCCAGCAGCCAAGCTATAAAAATGAACACTGAAGCTTTCTTT